This entry lists 2 T cell receptor beta chains sequenced from one sample in a study of T cell repertoires in breast cancer. Unpaired genes were suppressed by blocking oligonucleotides during a second nested PCR. One entry per CDR3 protein results from TCRdb running MiXCR on the emulsion pairing reads. Of some 4,600 distinct CDR3 sequences in the sample, 35% were seen once. An expanded emulsion RT-PCR with primers for all TCR V genes paired CD8+ T cell chains. Sequenced material: CD8+ T cells. These receptors were obtained from a pool of human donors with breast cancer or a healthy control (not recorded which).

This clonotype came up a few times. The J gene is TRBJ2-7, the V gene TRBV28; D unresolved. Trimming took 5 bases from V and 10 from J, leaving 15 bases between them. Germline loops: CDR1 MDHEN, CDR2 SYDVKM. CDR3 length equals 12 residues. CDR3: CASSVGDRAQYV. The CDR3, as DNA: TGTGCCAGCAGTGTTGGTGATCGAGCCCAGTACGTC.

This clonotype was seen a handful of times. A much larger clone differs by one base, so this may be a read error. The gene calls are TRBV7-9 and TRBJ1-1; D is perhaps TRBD1 (5 bases). Germline CDR1 SEHNR, CDR2 FQNEAQ (reference sequence). The V gene lost 5 bases and the J gene lost 2 bases, with 9 bases spanning the gap. The CDR3 sequence is 13 residues long. The CDR3 DNA sequence: TGTGCCAGCAGCGGCAGGGTAAACACTGAAGCTTTCTTT. Translation: CASSGRVNTEAFF.